The TCR beta chain under discussion was sequenced for a study of CXCR3-negative and CXCR3-positive naive CD8 T cells. In regard to this clonotype: Antigen: not known.

The V gene's germline CDR1 is SGHTA and CDR2 FQGTGA. The CDR3 covers 15 residues. Preparation of TRB cDNA libraries relied on 5' RACE carrying UMI labels. For each CDR3 protein, TCRdb gives one entry from its re-call of the 5' RACE reads, without DNA. In all, the sample yields more than 45,000 distinct CDR3 sequences. Findings of the study overall: No difference in surface CD5 was seen between naive subsets, and TCR strength was inferred from TRB CDR3 properties.

Every CD8+ T cell subset underwent triplicate sorting at around 280,000 cells apiece. The sequence came from a human donor in good health. Some clones in this sample may be carry-over from other donors' samples. V usage is TRBV7-3 and J usage is TRBJ2-1. Sequencing was performed on memory CD8+ T cells from blood. CDR3 region: CASVYVVFSYNEQFF.